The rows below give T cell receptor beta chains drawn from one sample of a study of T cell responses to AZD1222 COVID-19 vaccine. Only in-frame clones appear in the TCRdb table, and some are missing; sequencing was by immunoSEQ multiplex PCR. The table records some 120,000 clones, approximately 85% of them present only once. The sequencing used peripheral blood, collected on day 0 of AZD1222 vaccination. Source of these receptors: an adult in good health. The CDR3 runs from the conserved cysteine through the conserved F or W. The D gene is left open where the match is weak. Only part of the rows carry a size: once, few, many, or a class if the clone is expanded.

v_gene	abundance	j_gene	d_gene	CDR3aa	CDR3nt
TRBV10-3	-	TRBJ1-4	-	CAISEGQTNEKLFF	TGTGCCATCAGTGAGGGACAGACGAATGAAAAACTGTTTTTT
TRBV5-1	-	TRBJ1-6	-	CASSRSGGRLDSPLHF	TGCGCCAGCAGCCGGTCGGGGGGGCGCCTTGATTCACCCCTCCACTTT
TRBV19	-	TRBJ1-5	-	CASSIVKSGNQPQHF	TGTGCCAGTAGTATAGTTAAATCGGGCAATCAGCCCCAGCATTTT
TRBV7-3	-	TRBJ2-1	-	CASSLVPTGSNEQFF	TGTGCCAGCAGCTTAGTTCCAACAGGGTCGAATGAGCAGTTCTTC
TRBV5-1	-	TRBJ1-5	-	CASSPDSFNQPQHF	TGCGCCAGCAGCCCCGACAGTTTCAATCAGCCCCAGCATTTT
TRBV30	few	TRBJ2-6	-	CAWGRGRTHSGANVLTF	TGTGCCTGGGGAAGGGGACGGACCCACTCTGGGGCCAACGTCCTGACTTTC
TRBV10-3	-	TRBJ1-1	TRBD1	CAISDGTVTEAFF	TGTGCCATCAGCGACGGGACAGTTACTGAAGCTTTCTTT
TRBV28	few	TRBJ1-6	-	CASSLGRGNSPLHF	TGTGCCAGCAGCCTGGGACGGGGAAATTCACCCCTCCACTTT
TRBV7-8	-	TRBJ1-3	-	CASSYLTLGPGNTIYF	TGTGCCAGCAGCTACCTGACACTTGGCCCTGGAAACACCATATATTTT
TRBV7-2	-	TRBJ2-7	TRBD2	CASSLVAGLQYF	TGTGCCAGCAGCTTAGTAGCGGGCCTGCAGTACTTC
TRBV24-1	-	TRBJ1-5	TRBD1	CATSESGQGSGQPQHF	TGTGCCACCAGTGAATCCGGACAGGGATCGGGTCAGCCCCAGCATTTT